What follows are 32 T cell receptor beta chains derived from one specimen sequenced in a study of T cells in Graves' hyperthyroidism and ophthalmopathy. Using RNA transcripts as the source, TCR beta CDR3 regions were amplified. First-round RT-PCR of the TCR CDR3 relied on the HTBI primer set. MiXCR was run by TCRdb on the multiplex PCR reads, yielding one entry per CDR3 protein. The sample gives hundreds of thousands of distinct CDR3 sequences, about 14% of which show up once; around 13% is in the top ten. Sequencing was done on a sample of blood. The receptors were sampled from a woman aged 50 to 65 with Graves' ophthalmopathy.

The rearrangement links TRBV19 to TRBJ1-5; D is unresolved. V was cut by 7 bases and J by 4 bases, with 11 bases left in between. The CDR3 runs 13 residues. CDR1 LNHDA and CDR2 SQIVND come from the germline V gene (reference sequence). The CDR3 sequence is CASTMEGNQPQHF. The CDR3 DNA sequence: TGTGCCAGTACCATGGAGGGAAATCAGCCCCAGCATTTT.

This clonotype was seen ten or more times. The V gene is TRBV9, the J gene TRBJ1-1; TRBD1 might be the D (6 bases). In germline, CDR1 is SGDLS, CDR2 YYNGEE. The CDR3 is 12 amino acids. V was pared by 0 bases and J by 11 bases, with 11 bases between. CDR3 residues: CASSVVTGGAFF. In DNA, the CDR3 is TGTGCCAGCAGCGTAGTGACAGGCGGCGCTTTCTTT. The full variable domain, its missing parts supplied by reference TRBV9 and TRBJ1-1, is DSGVTQTPKHLITATGQRVTLRCSPRSGDLSVYWYQQSLDQGLQFLIQYYNGEERAKGNILERFSAQQFPDLHSELNLSSLELGDSALYFCASSVVTGGAFFGQGTRLTVV.

This clonotype was observed at least ten times. The chain recombines TRBV6-1 with TRBJ1-1; possible D gene TRBD1, 5 bases. Germline lookup yields CDR1 MNHNS and CDR2 SASEGT. There are 14 residues in the CDR3. The V and J ends lost 2 bases and 10 bases respectively, with 17 bases between them. CDR3 DNA: TGTGCCAGCAGTGAATTAGGCAGCTCTGGGGGAGCTTTCTTT. The encoded protein is CASSELGSSGGAFF.

This clonotype has a count of ten or more. The chain links TRBV20-1 to TRBJ2-7; 12 bases match TRBD2. The germline V gene has CDR1 DFQATT and CDR2 SNEGSKA (reference sequence). This CDR3 is 17 amino acids long. Trimming cost V 3 bases and J 0 bases; bases outside gene matches: 9. CDR3 protein: CSASRLAGVLPSYEQYF. The CDR3 DNA reads TGCAGTGCTAGCAGACTAGCGGGAGTGCTTCCCTCCTACGAGCAGTACTTC.

This clonotype occurred a few times. The genes are TRBV12-5 and TRBJ1-2; D is undetermined. This CDR3 contains 13 residues. V was cut by 3 bases and J by 1 base, with 6 bases left in between. Germline V lookup: CDR1 LGHNT, CDR2 FRNRAP. CDR3 loop: CASGFEDNYGYTF. CDR3 in DNA: TGTGCTAGTGGTTTCGAGGATAACTATGGCTACACCTTC.

This clonotype appeared many times. This chain joins TRBV18 and TRBJ2-3; TRBD1 might be the D (7 bases). Germline CDR1 and CDR2: KGHSH and LQKENI. Trimming pared 4 bases from V and 1 base from J, leaving 15 bases between. The CDR3 is 16 amino acids. The CDR3 nucleotides are TGTGCCAGCTCACTCCGACAGGGAGGTGGCACAGATACGCAGTATTTT. Translating gives CASSLRQGGGTDTQYF.

This clonotype was counted at least ten times. The chain carries TRBV7-2 and TRBJ2-2; 9 bases agree with TRBD1. The germline V gene encodes CDR1 SGHTA and CDR2 FQGNSA. V was clipped by 5 bases and J by 7 bases; unmatched bases: 8. CDR3 length equals 15 residues. The CDR3 nucleotides read TGTGCCAGCAGCCATAACAGGGGGCAGAGCGGGGAGCTGTTTTTT. Translating gives CASSHNRGQSGELFF. Based on the CDR3 plus reference TRBV7-2 and TRBJ2-2, the full variable domain is GAGVSQSPSNKVTEKGKDVELRCDPISGHTALYWYRQSLGQGLEFLIYFQGNSAPDKSGLPSDRFSAERTGGSVSTLTIQRTQQEDSAVYLCASSHNRGQSGELFFGEGSRLTVL.

Turning to this clonotype: At one end the junction does not follow the germline gene, possibly because of a read error. The V call is TRBV4-2, the J call TRBJ1-4, with D maybe TRBD1 (6 bases). This CDR3 is built from 15 residues. Germline V lookup: CDR1 LGHNA, CDR2 YNFKEQ. CDR3 nucleotide sequence: TGTGCCAGCAGCAAAGAGGGACAACTTGGTGAAAAACTGTTTTTT. Protein product: CASSKEGQLGEKLFF.

This clonotype was detected only a few times. The CDR3 reads CACYRGNGSPLHF. The CDR3 nucleotides read TGTGCCTGTTACAGGGGAAACGGTTCACCCCTCCACTTT. The chain joins TRBV30 to TRBJ1-6, with 7 bases lining up with TRBD1. Germline CDR1 and CDR2: GTSNPN and SVGIG (reference sequence). This CDR3 has 13 residues. V lost 6 bases, J lost 9 bases, and 8 bases stayed unmatched.

At least ten counts were recorded for this clonotype. V and J are TRBV5-1 and TRBJ1-1; D is uncertain. The germline V and J ends were trimmed by 2 bases and 2 bases, with 10 bases remaining between them. Germline V gene sequence: CDR1 SGHRS, CDR2 YFSETQ. The CDR3 extends over 14 amino acids. The CDR3 region has the DNA TGCGCCAGCAGCTTTATCACACATAACACTGAAGCTTTCTTT. Translating gives CASSFITHNTEAFF.

This chain joins TRBV7-2 and TRBJ2-3, with 7 positions matching TRBD2. The germline V gene has CDR1 SGHTA and CDR2 FQGNSA. The CDR3 runs 14 residues. Losses at the gene ends were 5 bases for V and 0 bases for J; bases not matched to a gene: 2. CDR3 DNA: TGTGCCAGCAGCAGGGACTACAGCACAGATACGCAGTATTTT. Protein: CASSRDYSTDTQYF.

This clonotype appeared a few times. The chain employs TRBV12-3 or TRBV12-4 and TRBJ2-2, with D possibly TRBD1 on 5 matching bases. V dropped 3 bases and J dropped 6 bases, with 11 bases sitting between them. CDR3 length equals 14 residues. The CDR3 reads CASSFRGSPGELFF. CDR3 in DNA: TGTGCCAGCAGTTTTAGGGGTAGCCCCGGGGAGCTGTTTTTT.

The V and J genes are TRBV30 and TRBJ1-5, with D perhaps matching TRBD1 (6 bases). The CDR3 runs 16 residues. With 3 bases removed from V and 3 bases from J, the gap between germline ends came to 18 bases. CDR1 is GTSNPN and CDR2 is SVGIG in the germline V gene (reference sequence). The CDR3, as DNA: TGTGCCTGGAGCGCTGGGGGGGCACTTATCAATCAGCCCCAGCATTTT. Protein sequence: CAWSAGGALINQPQHF.

This chain uses TRBV15 with TRBJ2-3, with a possible D match to TRBD1 (7 bases). The germline V gene has CDR1 LNHNV and CDR2 YYDKDF (reference sequence). Trimming cost V 0 bases and J 5 bases, with 15 bases left between them. The CDR3 loop spans 16 amino acids. The CDR3 nucleotides are TGTGCCACCAGCAGAGATCGGGGCGGGACAGAAGATACGCAGTATTTT. Translated: CATSRDRGGTEDTQYF. Complete variable domain (other parts from reference TRBV15 and TRBJ2-3): DAMVIQNPRYQVTQFGKPVTLSCSQTLNHNVMYWYQQKSSQAPKLLFHYYDKDFNNEADTPDNFQSRRPNTSFCFLDIRSPGLGDTAMYLCATSRDRGGTEDTQYFGPGTRLTVL.

This clonotype turned up a few times. V and J are TRBV19 and TRBJ1-1; D gene unclear. CDR1 is LNHDA and CDR2 is SQIVND in the germline V gene (reference sequence). This CDR3 has 16 residues. Trimming stripped 8 bases from V and 1 base from J, with 20 bases between. Here the CDR3 reads CASHRFDLMGNTEAFF. CDR3 nucleotide sequence: TGTGCCAGTCATCGGTTTGACCTTATGGGGAACACTGAAGCTTTCTTT.

This clonotype has only a few counts. One end of the junction fails to match germline, which may point to a read error. CDR3: CASSFFGGGYGQYF. CDR3 bases: TGTGCCAGCAGCTTTTTTGGCGGGGGCTACGGGCAGTACTTC. V and J are TRBV7-2 and TRBJ2-7, with D possibly matching TRBD2 (7 bases). The CDR3 consists of 14 residues. CDR1 is SGHTA, CDR2 FQGNSA, per germline.

This clonotype appeared many times. The chain employs TRBV24-1 and TRBJ2-1; D might be TRBD1 or TRBD2, each matching 5 bases. V was cut by 0 bases and J by 4 bases, with 15 bases left in between. The germline V gene has CDR1 KGHDR and CDR2 SFDVKD. The CDR3 runs to 17 residues. The CDR3 nucleotides are TGTGCCACCAGTGATTTGCTCGGGACCGGTAATTACAATGAGCAGTTCTTC. Protein sequence: CATSDLLGTGNYNEQFF.

At least ten counts were recorded for this clonotype. The V and J genes are TRBV7-3 and TRBJ2-7; D is perhaps TRBD2 (6 bases). The germline CDR1 and CDR2 sequences are SGHTA and FQGTGA. With 2 bases removed from V and 4 bases from J, the gap between germline ends came to 15 bases. The CDR3 is 15 amino acids. CDR3 amino acids: CASSLDGGAGYEQYF. The CDR3 DNA reads TGTGCCAGCAGCTTAGACGGGGGAGCCGGTTACGAGCAGTACTTC.

This clonotype has only a few counts. This sequence joins TRBV15 and TRBJ2-7; 7 bases map to TRBD1. J was trimmed by 7 bases and V by 3 bases; bases with no gene match: 6. This CDR3 has 13 residues. Per the germline V gene, CDR1 is LNHNV and CDR2 is YYDKDF (reference sequence). The CDR3, as DNA: TGTGCCACCAGCAGCGACAGGGTGGAAGAGCAGTACTTC. Translated: CATSSDRVEEQYF.

This clonotype was counted ten times or more. This rearrangement joins TRBV15 to TRBJ2-3; TRBD2 matches at 10 bases. Germline V lookup: CDR1 LNHNV, CDR2 YYDKDF (reference sequence). With 5 bases clipped from V and 2 bases from J, the junction kept 7 bases outside the gene matches. The CDR3 covers 16 residues. This chain's CDR3 is CATSRASGSSTDTQYF. DNA for the CDR3: TGTGCCACCAGCCGCGCTAGCGGGAGCTCCACAGATACGCAGTATTTT.

This clonotype was recorded a few times. The CDR3 loop is CASSLPRLLAKNIQYF. In DNA, the CDR3 is TGTGCCAGCAGTCTGCCCCGCCTCTTAGCCAAAAACATTCAGTACTTC. The rearrangement uses TRBV28 and TRBJ2-4; no clear D. V lost 5 bases and J lost 0, with 14 bases in between. The germline V gene has CDR1 MDHEN and CDR2 SYDVKM. The CDR3 contains 16 residues.

This clonotype was recorded many times. The rearrangement links TRBV7-9 to TRBJ2-2; the match to TRBD2 covers 11 bases. The germline V gene encodes CDR1 SEHNR and CDR2 FQNEAQ (reference sequence). V shed 5 bases, J shed 3 bases, and the junction held 2 bases outside the gene matches. The CDR3 extends over 15 amino acids. The CDR3 sequence is CASSRLAGHTGELFF. As DNA, the CDR3 is TGTGCCAGCAGCAGACTAGCGGGGCACACCGGGGAGCTGTTTTTT.

The chain is built from TRBV18 and TRBJ2-7; the match to TRBD2 covers 8 bases. The germline gives CDR1 KGHSH, CDR2 LQKENI. The CDR3 is made up of 18 amino acids. With V trimmed by 4 bases and J by 2 bases, 16 bases remained unmatched. The CDR3, as DNA: TGTGCCAGCTCACTATTTAATAACCCGACTAGCGCAACCTACGAGCAGTACTTC. Protein sequence: CASSLFNNPTSATYEQYF.

CDR3: CANSDGRYSPLHF. CDR3 in DNA: TGTGCCAACTCGGACGGCCGTTACTCACCCCTCCACTTT. The chain has TRBV6-1 and TRBJ1-6, with unresolved D. Looked up from germline, CDR1 is MNHNS and CDR2 is SASEGT. Trimming removed 10 bases from V and 10 bases from J, with 17 bases in between. The CDR3 is 13 amino acids.

This clonotype occurred many times. The chain uses TRBV28 and TRBJ1-5; D not certain. Germline values: CDR1 MDHEN, CDR2 SYDVKM. With 6 bases removed from V and 2 bases from J, the gap between germline ends came to 14 bases. This CDR3 contains 15 residues. CDR3: CASRTSEVRNQPQHF. The CDR3 DNA reads TGTGCCAGCAGGACAAGTGAGGTACGCAATCAGCCCCAGCATTTT.

The genes are TRBV12-3 or TRBV12-4 and TRBJ2-7; TRBD2 matches at 7 bases. J was trimmed by 6 bases and V by 3 bases; bases with no gene match: 11. The CDR3 runs 15 residues. CDR3 in DNA: TGTGCCAGCAGTTTTGGGGGAGGGCCGATAGTCGAGCAGTACTTC. Translating gives CASSFGGGPIVEQYF.

This chain links TRBV7-2 with TRBJ2-1; 9 nucleotides match TRBD1. V shed 3 bases, J shed 2 bases, and the junction held 5 bases outside the gene matches. Germline lookup yields CDR1 SGHTA and CDR2 FQGNSA. The CDR3 length is 16 residues. The CDR3 sequence: CASSLTDRGTYNEQFF. For the CDR3, the DNA is TGTGCCAGCAGCTTGACGGACAGGGGCACCTACAATGAGCAGTTCTTC.

The table lists this clonotype with many counts. The chain couples TRBV3-1 to TRBJ2-3, with 13 bases identical to TRBD2. Germline lookup yields CDR1 LGHDT and CDR2 YNNKEL (reference sequence). J was trimmed by 0 bases and V by 3 bases; bases with no gene match: 9. The CDR3 length is 19 residues. CDR3 sequence: CASSHIRLAGGISTDTQYF. The CDR3 DNA reads TGTGCCAGCAGCCACATAAGACTAGCGGGAGGAATTAGCACAGATACGCAGTATTTT.

This clonotype was counted many times. The V call is TRBV5-1, the J call TRBJ2-1; TRBD2 aligns across 7 bases. The germline gives CDR1 SGHRS, CDR2 YFSETQ. The junction had 5 bases not matched to a gene; V was cut back by 7 bases and J by 4 bases. CDR3 length: 13 amino acids. DNA of the CDR3: TGCGCCAGCGAGCGGGGAGGGTACAATGAGCAGTTCTTC. Protein sequence: CASERGGYNEQFF. Using reference TRBV5-1 and TRBJ2-1 for the parts outside the CDR3, the full variable domain is KAGVTQTPRYLIKTRGQQVTLSCSPISGHRSVSWYQQTPGQGLQFLFEYFSETQRNKGNFPGRFSGRQFSNSRSEMNVSTLELGDSALYLCASERGGYNEQFFGPGTRLTVL.

This clonotype turned up a few times. The CDR3 bases are TGTGCCAGTAGTGTGACAGGGACCACCGGGGAGCTGTTTTTT. It codes for CASSVTGTTGELFF. The V call is TRBV19, the J call TRBJ2-2, with 7 bases that match TRBD1. With V trimmed by 5 bases and J by 4 bases, 4 bases remained unmatched. CDR3 length: 14 amino acids. From germline, CDR1 is LNHDA and CDR2 SQIVND (reference sequence).

In its sample, this clonotype was seen a few times. The V and J genes are TRBV11-2 and TRBJ1-1; no firm D call. V was pared by 3 bases and J by 1 base, with 9 bases between. Germline V gives CDR1 SGHAT, CDR2 FQNNGV. This CDR3 is 14 amino acids long. Here the CDR3 DNA reads TGTGCCAGCAGCTTTCGGGTCGCGAACACTGAAGCTTTCTTT. The encoded protein is CASSFRVANTEAFF.

This clonotype appeared a single time. The V gene is TRBV5-4, the J gene TRBJ1-1; TRBD1 agrees at 7 bases. The germline CDR1 and CDR2 sequences are SGHNT and YYREEE (reference sequence). This CDR3 is 13 amino acids long. Trimming took 3 bases from V and 4 from J; bases not matched to a gene: 3. This CDR3 reads CASSSRGGTEAFF. For the CDR3, the DNA is TGTGCCAGCAGCTCCAGGGGGGGCACTGAAGCTTTCTTT.